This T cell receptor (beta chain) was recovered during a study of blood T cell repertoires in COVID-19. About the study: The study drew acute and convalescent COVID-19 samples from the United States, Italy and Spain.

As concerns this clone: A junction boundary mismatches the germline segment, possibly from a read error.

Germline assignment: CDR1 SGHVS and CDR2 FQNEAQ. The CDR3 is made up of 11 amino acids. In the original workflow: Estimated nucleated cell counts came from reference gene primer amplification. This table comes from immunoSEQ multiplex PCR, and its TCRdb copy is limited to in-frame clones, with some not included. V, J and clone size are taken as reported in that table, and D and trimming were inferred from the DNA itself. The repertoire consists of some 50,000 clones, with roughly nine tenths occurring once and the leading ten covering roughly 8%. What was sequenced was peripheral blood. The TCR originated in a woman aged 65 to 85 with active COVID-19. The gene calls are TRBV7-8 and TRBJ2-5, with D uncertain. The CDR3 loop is CASRLQEAQYF. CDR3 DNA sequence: TGTGCCAGCAGATTACAAGAGGCCCAGTACTTC.